This passage covers 30 T cell receptor beta chains from one sample sequenced in a study of blood T cell repertoires in COVID-19. Method: immunoSEQ multiplex PCR; TCRdb's copy keeps in-frame clones and lacks some. The table includes roughly 400,000 clones, 88% detected once. Sample: PBMCs or T cells enriched from blood (not recorded which). These receptors came from a woman aged 35 to 49 with acute COVID-19.

The genes are TRBV5-1 and TRBJ2-6; TRBD1 might be the D (5 bases). The CDR3 loop spans 17 amino acids. V was pared by 0 bases and J by 0 bases, with 10 bases between. Germline V gene lookup returns CDR1 SGHRS and CDR2 YFSETQ. CDR3 DNA sequence: TGCGCCAGCAGCTTGGAAGGGGCGAGCTCTGGGGCCAACGTCCTGACTTTC. Amino acid sequence: CASSLEGASSGANVLTF.

This chain uses TRBV18 with TRBJ2-7, with TRBD1 matching 7 bases. V was clipped by 3 bases and J by 2 bases; unmatched bases: 7. CDR1 is KGHSH, CDR2 LQKENI, per germline. This CDR3 has 15 residues. CDR3 DNA sequence: TGTGCCAGCTCACCGACGCCGGGACAGACCTACGAGCAGTACTTC. Translated, it gives CASSPTPGQTYEQYF.

The chain employs TRBV27 and TRBJ1-2, with 8 bases lining up with TRBD1. In germline, CDR1 is MNHEY, CDR2 SMNVEV (reference sequence). V dropped 6 bases and J dropped 8; count of bases not matched to a gene: 8. The CDR3 totals 13 residues. DNA for the CDR3: TGTGCCAGCAGCTCTGGACAGGGCGGCGGCTACACCTTC. This codes for CASSSGQGGGYTF.

The V call is TRBV15, the J call TRBJ2-5; no firm D call. Germline V CDR1 and CDR2: LNHNV, YYDKDF (reference sequence). The CDR3 sequence is 15 residues long. Trimming removed 0 bases at V and 5 bases at J, with 13 bases between. CDR3 amino acids: CATSRDTGVVETQYF. DNA for the CDR3: TGTGCCACCAGCAGAGATACCGGAGTGGTGGAGACCCAGTACTTC.

V gene TRBV13 combines with J gene TRBJ2-1, with 8 nucleotides matching TRBD2. After removal of 6 bases from V and 8 bases from J, the junction contained 18 bases not matched to a gene. The germline V gene encodes CDR1 PRHDT and CDR2 FYEKMQ (reference sequence). The CDR3 consists of 17 residues. In nucleotides, the CDR3 is TGTGCCAGCAGAACTAGTGGAATCGGGGGGGCAGCCGATGAGCAGTTCTTC. This codes for CASRTSGIGGAADEQFF. The full variable domain, its missing parts supplied by reference TRBV13 and TRBJ2-1, is AAGVIQSPRHLIKEKRETATLKCYPIPRHDTVYWYQQGPGQDPQFLISFYEKMQSDKGSIPDRFSAQQFSDYHSELNMSSLELGDSALYFCASRTSGIGGAADEQFFGPGTRLTVL.

The chain carries TRBV4-1 and TRBJ1-1; D remains ambiguous. The CDR3 runs 14 residues. Looked up from germline, CDR1 is MGHRA and CDR2 is YSYEKL. The germline V and J ends were trimmed by 2 bases and 6 bases, with 13 bases remaining between them. The CDR3 DNA reads TGCGCCAGCAGCCAACAGGCCTATGACGCTGAAGCTTTCTTT. It translates to CASSQQAYDAEAFF.

The chain recombines TRBV9 with TRBJ1-5; possible D gene TRBD1, 6 bases. Trimming stripped 4 bases from V and 1 base from J, with 12 bases between. The CDR3 is 15 residues long. The germline gives CDR1 SGDLS, CDR2 YYNGEE. The CDR3 spells CASSPQGLSNQPQHF. CDR3 sequence (DNA): TGTGCCAGCAGCCCGCAGGGGTTGAGCAATCAGCCCCAGCATTTT. Variable domain in full (rest from reference TRBV9 and TRBJ1-5): DSGVTQTPKHLITATGQRVTLRCSPRSGDLSVYWYQQSLDQGLQFLIQYYNGEERAKGNILERFSAQQFPDLHSELNLSSLELGDSALYFCASSPQGLSNQPQHFGDGTRLSIL.

The gene calls are TRBV12-5 and TRBJ2-2; D is unresolved. This CDR3 has 15 residues. Germline V gives CDR1 LGHNT, CDR2 FRNRAP. V lost 1 base to trimming and J lost 5 bases, with 11 bases between them. This CDR3 reads CASGLATGRTGELFF. In DNA form, the CDR3 reads TGTGCTAGTGGTTTGGCCACGGGTAGGACCGGGGAGCTGTTTTTT.

The V call is TRBV4-2, the J call TRBJ2-2; 10 bases align to TRBD1. Trimming at V came to 3 bases and at J to 5 bases, leaving 9 bases not matched to a gene. Germline V CDR1 and CDR2: LGHNA, YNFKEQ. This CDR3 comprises 17 residues. CDR3 sequence: CASSHPTGQGGTGELFF. The DNA of the CDR3 is TGTGCCAGCAGCCATCCCACCGGACAGGGGGGAACCGGGGAGCTGTTTTTT.

The chain carries TRBV4-1 and TRBJ2-3; TRBD2 matches at 8 bases. Germline V lookup: CDR1 MGHRA, CDR2 YSYEKL. The CDR3 runs to 16 residues. With 1 base clipped from V and 1 base from J, the junction kept 4 bases outside the gene matches. The chain's CDR3 is CASSQGQTSGTDTQYF. The DNA of the CDR3 is TGCGCCAGCAGCCAAGGACAGACTAGCGGCACAGATACGCAGTATTTT.

As DNA, the CDR3 is TGCGCCAGCAGCCGGACAGGAGGGGACACTGAAGCTTTCTTT. This sequence encodes CASSRTGGDTEAFF. The chain links TRBV4-1 to TRBJ1-1, with 7 bases lining up with TRBD1. The V segment lost 4 bases and the J segment 3 bases; nucleotides outside the gene matches: 5. In germline, CDR1 is MGHRA, CDR2 YSYEKL. This CDR3 spans 14 amino acids.

This clone appeared a single time. The chain recombines TRBV7-2 with TRBJ2-3; D unresolved. The CDR3 covers 17 residues. V dropped 2 bases and J dropped 0 bases, with 15 bases sitting between them. The germline CDR1 and CDR2 sequences are SGHTA and FQGNSA. The CDR3 here is CASSLIGGAASTDTQYF. CDR3 in DNA: TGTGCCAGCAGCTTAATCGGTGGCGCGGCTAGCACAGATACGCAGTATTTT.

The V and J genes are TRBV5-1 and TRBJ2-5, with D possibly being TRBD2 (5 bases). The V end lost 4 bases, the J end lost 8 bases, and 18 bases lay between the germline ends. Germline CDR1 reads SGHRS; CDR2 reads YFSETQ. The CDR3 spans 14 residues. CDR3 protein: CASSEGLTQPTQYF. In DNA, the CDR3 is TGCGCCAGCAGCGAGGGCCTAACCCAGCCCACCCAGTACTTC.

This clone has a single count. The CDR3 here is CASSPDRAGAYGYTF. The CDR3, as DNA: TGTGCCAGCAGCCCGGACAGGGCCGGCGCCTATGGCTACACCTTC. The V gene is TRBV3-1 (or the pseudogene TRBV3-2), the J gene TRBJ1-2; TRBD1 agrees at 8 bases. Germline CDR1 reads LGHDT; CDR2 reads YNNKEL (reference sequence). This CDR3 region has 15 residues. Trimming cost V 4 bases and J 4 bases; bases outside gene matches: 8.

The rearrangement joins TRBV27 to TRBJ1-5, with 8 positions matching TRBD1. Germline V gene lookup returns CDR1 MNHEY and CDR2 SMNVEV (reference sequence). J gave up 2 bases and V 4 bases, and 4 bases lay outside the gene matches. The CDR3 runs 15 residues. CDR3 protein: CASSSSTGGNQPQHF. The CDR3 DNA is TGTGCCAGCAGTTCGTCGACAGGGGGCAATCAGCCCCAGCATTTT.

This CDR3 reads CASSTGGTQYF. CDR3 DNA: TGTGCCAGTAGTACGGGTGGGACGCAGTATTTT. The chain couples TRBV19 to TRBJ2-3; the D is unclear. The CDR3 covers 11 residues. Germline loops: CDR1 LNHDA, CDR2 SQIVND (reference sequence). Trimming removed 4 bases from V and 9 bases from J, with 8 bases in between.

The chain couples TRBV1 to TRBJ1-3; the table's D call TRBD1 went unverified against the DNA. TRBV1 is designated a pseudogene. The CDR3 is 12 residues long. The CDR3 protein is CTSTGQGNTIYF. The CDR3 coding sequence is TGCACCAGCACGGGACAGGGGAACACCATATATTTT.

The rearrangement joins TRBV2 to TRBJ2-1; 12 bases fit TRBD1. Germline V lookup: CDR1 SNHLY, CDR2 FYNNEI. V trimming: 3 bases; J trimming: 7 bases; junction bases outside the gene matches: 13. The CDR3 length is 18 residues. The CDR3 spells CASSDDSWDRGLRNEQFF. The CDR3 DNA reads as TGTGCCAGCAGTGATGATAGTTGGGACAGGGGGCTTAGGAATGAGCAGTTCTTC.

A single count supports this clone. V usage is TRBV6-5 and J usage is TRBJ2-7, with 7 bases matching TRBD2. Trimming cost V 5 bases and J 2 bases; bases outside gene matches: 6. This CDR3 spans 14 amino acids. Per the germline V gene, CDR1 is MNHEY and CDR2 is SVGAGI. For the CDR3, the DNA is TGTGCCAGCAGTAACCAGGGAGGGCCCTACGAGCAGTACTTC. Its translation is CASSNQGGPYEQYF.

The J gene is TRBJ1-2, the V gene TRBV24-1; D may be TRBD1 (6 bases). Trimming took 0 bases from V and 8 from J, leaving 12 bases between them. CDR3 size: 14 residues. Per germline, CDR1 KGHDR and CDR2 SFDVKD. The CDR3, as DNA: TGTGCCACCAGTGATTTGCAGCACAGGGAGGGCTACACCTTC. It is translated as CATSDLQHREGYTF.

Worth noting for this clone: The identical CDR3 is also encoded by other nucleotide sequences in the sample. The V gene is TRBV5-1, the J gene TRBJ1-1; 8 bases match TRBD1. V shed 2 bases, J shed 8 bases, and the junction held 2 bases outside the gene matches. This CDR3 comprises 12 residues. CDR1 and CDR2 from the germline V gene are SGHRS and YFSETQ. CDR3 sequence reads: CASSLGTGEAFF. In DNA form, the CDR3 reads TGCGCCAGCAGCTTAGGGACAGGAGAAGCTTTCTTT. The complete variable domain, with remaining parts taken from reference TRBV5-1 and TRBJ1-1, reads KAGVTQTPRYLIKTRGQQVTLSCSPISGHRSVSWYQQTPGQGLQFLFEYFSETQRNKGNFPGRFSGRQFSNSRSEMNVSTLELGDSALYLCASSLGTGEAFFGQGTRLTVV.

This chain joins TRBV7-9 and TRBJ2-3, with D maybe TRBD2 (5 bases). The CDR3 is 14 residues long. CDR1 is SEHNR and CDR2 is FQNEAQ in the germline V gene (reference sequence). Between the trimmed V and J ends, which lost 7 bases and 0 bases, there was a span of 11 bases. CDR3 DNA: TGTGCCAGCATTTCCGAGCGGAGCACAGATACGCAGTATTTT. Its protein product is CASISERSTDTQYF.

This clone was detected only once. This chain uses TRBV4-1 with TRBJ2-7; the match to TRBD2 covers 8 bases. This CDR3 spans 15 amino acids. The trim removed 1 base at V and 5 bases at J, leaving 7 bases unmatched. Germline CDR1 reads MGHRA; CDR2 reads YSYEKL. The chain's CDR3 is CASSQVAGGPNEQYF. CDR3 sequence (DNA): TGCGCCAGCAGCCAAGTTGCGGGGGGTCCCAACGAGCAGTACTTC.

This chain links TRBV6-1 with TRBJ1-4, with D uncertain. Between the trimmed V and J ends, which lost 1 base and 3 bases, there was a span of 6 bases. CDR3 length equals 14 residues. Germline V gene lookup returns CDR1 MNHNS and CDR2 SASEGT. As DNA, the CDR3 is TGTGCCAGCAGTGAAGGAACGGCTAATGAAAAACTGTTTTTT. Translation gives CASSEGTANEKLFF.

The chain has TRBV5-1 and TRBJ1-1; D is undetermined. Germline V CDR1 and CDR2: SGHRS, YFSETQ. This CDR3 is 14 amino acids long. Trimming took 6 bases from V and 3 from J, leaving 15 bases between them. The DNA for the CDR3 is TGCGCCAGCAAAAGTCAGGTGGCCGACACTGAAGCTTTCTTT. Encoded protein: CASKSQVADTEAFF.

The chain uses TRBV5-4 and TRBJ2-7, with D uncertain. CDR1 SGHNT and CDR2 YYREEE come from the germline V gene (reference sequence). This CDR3 has 13 amino acids. Trimming cost V 0 bases and J 6 bases, with 10 bases left between them. CDR3 DNA: TGTGCCAGCAGCTTGGCCGCGAGTCTCGAGCAGTACTTC. It encodes CASSLAASLEQYF.

This clone appeared a few times. Other DNA sequences in the same sample also yield this CDR3. The chain recombines TRBV5-1 with TRBJ1-2, with 8 bases lining up with TRBD1. Germline V gene lookup returns CDR1 SGHRS and CDR2 YFSETQ. The CDR3 extends over 13 amino acids. Germline trimming cut 3 bases from V and 4 bases from J; bases unmatched to any gene: 2. CDR3 in amino acids: CASSSGQGYGYTF. CDR3 DNA sequence: TGCGCCAGCAGCTCCGGACAGGGCTATGGCTACACCTTC.

Here the CDR3 DNA reads TGTGCCACCAGCAGAGATCGTGGCTCGTACAATGAGCAGTTCTTC. Translated: CATSRDRGSYNEQFF. V is TRBV15 and J is TRBJ2-1; D uncertain. V was shortened by 0 bases and J by 4 bases, with 10 bases between the two germline ends. Germline V CDR1 and CDR2: LNHNV, YYDKDF (reference sequence). The CDR3 extends over 15 amino acids.

The chain carries TRBV30 and TRBJ1-4; 9 bases are a match to TRBD1. This CDR3 has 14 residues. J lost 7 bases, V lost 4 bases, and 7 bases had no gene match. Per the germline V gene, CDR1 is GTSNPN and CDR2 is SVGIG (reference sequence). The CDR3 reads CAWTGDRASEKLFF. DNA for the CDR3: TGTGCCTGGACCGGGGACAGGGCGAGTGAAAAACTGTTTTTT.

The CDR3: CASTIGTHNEQYF. In DNA form, the CDR3 reads TGTGCCAGCACCATAGGGACACACAACGAGCAGTACTTC. The genes are TRBV12-3 or TRBV12-4 and TRBJ2-7; tentative D call: TRBD1 (6 bases). V lost 7 bases and J 5 bases, leaving 15 bases between the germline ends. The CDR3 spans 13 residues.